This TCR beta chain stems from a study of cytomegalovirus exposure and HLA in healthy donors (dated by TCRdb to about 2017). A note on the overall study: According to an earlier analysis of 550 to 700 of the donors, about 179 million T cells yielded roughly 100 million unique TCR beta sequences and about 300 Gb of sequence data. Roughly 300 gigabases of sequencing data and 91 million or so unique TCR sequences made up an early release that covered 500 to 700 HLA-typed donors. The genetic ancestry cluster associated with self-reported Caucasian donors included 81% of the roughly 390 genotyped donors. The study was designed to test whether signatures of past pathogen exposure could be identified by cataloging public T cell receptors. The study profiled the T cell repertoires of about 720 subjects by immunosequencing and related them to cytomegalovirus serostatus. A separate validation cohort of roughly 130 different subjects was used in addition to the 666-subject first cohort. To predict cytomegalovirus infection status, the study brought together high-throughput TCR immunosequencing, statistical association of individual TCRs with disease status, and machine learning. A later analysis re-examined previously published TCR beta repertoires from just over 650 donors and added high-resolution HLA genotyping to investigate patterns of TCR occurrence. In the later analysis, no new phenotypic data were used to find candidate immune exposures; instead, reliance was placed on TCR beta sequences and their occurrence across donors. An earlier analysis of around 580 of the donors used high-throughput TCR beta sequencing to judge whether each TCR beta V gene segment behaved as functional or pseudogenic. Donor age, sex, ethnicity and CMV serostatus were collected together with the repertoire data. A later genetic analysis used genome-wide SNP genotypes for 398 of the 666 donors, treating that subset as a discovery cohort. All discovery cohort repertoires had been generated using a single sequencing platform. HLA typing included class I and class II loci at four-digit resolution. Typing coverage varied by locus: roughly 629-640 donors for A, B, C, DRB1 and DQB1; 500 to 550 for DQA1; around 610 for DPA1; under 490 for DPB1. Because of strong linkage in the cohort, five DR-DQ haplotypes were treated as single units for association and clustering. Among roughly 400 genotyped donors of the cohort, an average of about 240,000 unique TCR beta nucleotide sequences was sequenced per donor, of which 15% to 20% were non-productive.

Comments on this clone: Its antigen is currently not known. A junction end diverges from the germline sequence, so it may reflect a read error.

Receptor amplification or capture employed the immunoSEQ multiplex PCR assay. A mixture of 60 forward primers for TCR Vbeta segments and 13 reverse primers for TCR Jbeta segments was used in the multiplex PCR. Amplification of the CDR3 region of rearranged TCR beta genes was performed with a multiplex PCR assay on genomic DNA. On the Illumina HiSeq System, the amplified TCR beta libraries were sequenced as 87-base-pair reads. On the study's bioinformatics: A later analysis tallied tens of millions of unique TCR beta chains across the 700 or so repertoires, and approximately 9.9 million of those chains were shared by two or more donors. Raw reads were error-corrected and collapsed into unique sequences with a nearest-neighbor algorithm that merged closely related sequences to remove PCR and sequencing errors. Alignment of CDR3 sequences to IMGT reference sequences was used to assign V, D and J gene segments. Each retained sequence needed at least a six-nucleotide match to both a V gene segment and a J gene segment. Rearrangements were called productive when the CDR3 lacked stop codons and stayed in frame with V and J; all others were non-productive. CDR3 was defined by IMGT convention, running from the second conserved V-encoded cysteine to the conserved J-encoded phenylalanine. In an earlier analysis of just under 600 of the donors, sequences lacking an unambiguous match to a single V gene segment were excluded. An earlier analysis of under 750 of the donors called V segments functional above 56.7% productive rearrangements and segregating when the between-donor standard deviation exceeded 5%. A statistical classification framework was developed to diagnose cytomegalovirus status using the catalog of TCR beta chain sequences. A later analysis assigned V and J genes by comparing TCR nucleotide sequences with IMGT/GENE-DB human TR gene sequences. A later analysis assigned CDR3 sequences and most-parsimonious VDJ recombination scenarios with the TCRdist pipeline. In a later analysis, every TCR beta chain was defined by the combination of its CDR3 amino acid sequence and its V-gene family, and reads without a unique V-gene family were dropped. As a way to deal with suspected cross-contamination and a sequencing artifact, a later analysis dropped hundreds of nucleotide sequences that were highly shared and had low generation probability. In a later analysis, a clonal expansion index was calculated for each public chain from normalized within-repertoire ranks of inferred template counts. In a later analysis, generation probabilities were computed using a VDJ recombination model fitted to out-of-frame rearrangements, and the results were checked against IGoR. A later analysis scored TCR-TCR, TCR-HLA and TCR-CMV co-occurrence with hypergeometric tests, applying a repertoire-size bias correction to TCR pairs. To estimate false discovery rates, a later analysis permuted the HLA or CMV assignments 20 times. In a later analysis, co-occurring TCRs were grouped with DBSCAN, and TCRdist sequence similarity was added when clustering was performed within HLA-allele-positive subsets. For co-occurrence clustering, repertoires with fewer than 30,000 or more than 120,000 public chains were excluded, along with 5 or 6 repertoires with anomalous nucleotide sharing. In TCRdb, the immuneACCESS table is reduced to in-frame sequences with V and J assigned. These tables do not hold every clone; where another copy was compared, an unresolved V gene accounts for under half, and the others remain unexplained. For V, J and clone size, that table is used; D and trimming come from the DNA. This sample is represented by over 120,000 clones; about 80% of them were singletons. The ten largest clones add up to 1.2% to 1.5% of the sample.

The cohort consisted of hundreds of healthy bone marrow donors. At the time of sampling, every cohort member was nominally healthy, though immune exposures that went unrecorded were likely present. The donor was CMV seropositive and belonged to the group of 250 to 300 seropositive cohort members. Each donor provided a peripheral blood sample, and peripheral blood mononuclear cells were used for TCR beta sequencing. The Qiagen DNeasy Blood Extraction Kit was used to extract genomic DNA from the blood cell samples. Via the germline V gene (reference sequence), CDR1 is SEHNR and CDR2 FQNEAQ. The CDR3 runs 13 residues from the cysteine to the phenylalanine. This entry keeps only the CDR3 DNA: 39 bases, framed from base 1. Overall study results and their limits: A later analysis associated around 16,000 TCR beta sequences with specific HLA alleles at a false discovery rate of 0.05. Linkage disequilibrium might explain the correlated functional status among segregating V segments, but an unknown experimental factor could not be excluded. Because counts were too low, about 15 rarely observed V segments, including chromosome 9 orphons, were left out of the earlier analysis of over 550 of the donors. Several of the top co-occurrence clusters appeared to be linked to parvovirus B19, influenza, CMV and Epstein-Barr virus, according to a later analysis. This cohort had only TCR beta chains sequenced, and the lack of alpha or paired-chain data limited which features could be detected. Because the 87-base-pair reads could not distinguish some IMGT-functional V segments, including TRBV6-2 and TRBV6-3, those segments were excluded. A later analysis found that most CMV-associated TCR beta chains appeared HLA-restricted, with HLA associations seemingly driven largely by CMV exposure. When HLA alleles, especially DR and DQ, strongly co-occurred, attributing TCR associations to individual alleles was difficult. In both the original and validation cohorts, the classifier was reported to diagnose cytomegalovirus status with high specificity and sensitivity. An association between a missense DCLRE1C variant and V-gene and J-gene trimming of TCR beta chains was found in a later genetic analysis and replicated in an independent cohort. Most TCR sequences were seen in very few donors, while some public TCRs were found in many individuals. CMV serostatus was the only immune exposure information available for the cohort. In a later analysis, HLA-associated TCR beta chains showed more clonal expansion and lower generation probabilities than non-associated chains that were equally common. A group of highly shared sequence variants was considered likely to be a technical artifact of the sequencing pipeline. According to the authors, the approach could potentially be generalized to other disease states and immunological phenotypes. In a later analysis, the rate of TCR association differed among HLA loci, with DRB1 alleles having the most associated TCRs and HLA-C alleles having the fewest. A later genetic analysis reported fewer N-insertions in productive TCRs among donors in an Asian-associated ancestry cluster than the roughly 670-donor mean. Presence/absence analyses assumed roughly uniform sequencing depth across donors, an assumption that may not hold. Because HLA typing was unavailable for some donors at each locus, only the typed subset was used in association tests. In vitro tests confirmed that a few of the cytomegalovirus-associated TCR beta chains recognize cytomegalovirus antigens. The study gave a list of more than 150 TCR beta chains associated with cytomegalovirus. A further reported finding was that TCR beta sequences accurately predicted the HLA-A and HLA-B alleles for most subjects in the first cohort. An earlier analysis of 587 of the donors showed that most TCR beta V segments appeared in productive rearrangements either about 87% or about 30% of the time, which broadly matched IMGT annotations.

Sequencing input: PBMCs. The V gene is TRBV7-9 and the J gene is TRBJ1-2; a tentative D match to TRBD1 spans 6 bases. The receptor comes from a man aged 25 to 40 in good health and CMV-seropositive. This receptor has the CDR3 CSSSPATGDGYTF. In nucleotide form, the sequence is TGTTCCAGCAGCCCTGCGACAGGAGATGGCTACACCTTC.